The count of the clone carrying this T cell receptor (beta chain) is one. Sequencing sought depths of 1 in 200,000 to 1 in 1 million T cells. Profiled with immunoSEQ multiplex PCR; TCRdb holds only in-frame clones, not every one. The data show a few hundred thousand clones, with 67% seen just once and roughly 6% held by the top ten. This record belongs to a study of cytotoxic CD8 clonotypes in ibrutinib-treated CLL. Study overall: Response samples were taken after a median of about 12 months on treatment, range 6 to 36.

This specimen consisted of PBMCs, obtained after 36 months of ibrutinib treatment. The TCR originated in a human donor with chronic lymphocytic leukemia.

The CDR3 DNA reads as TGTGCCACCAGCAGGGCGGAGCTGTCCTTCACAGATACGCAGTATTTT. As protein: CATSRAELSFTDTQYF. J is TRBJ2-3 and V is TRBV15; no reliable D call. The CDR3 length is 16 residues. V lost 3 bases and J lost 2, with 15 bases in between. Germline V gives CDR1 LNHNV, CDR2 YYDKDF (reference sequence).